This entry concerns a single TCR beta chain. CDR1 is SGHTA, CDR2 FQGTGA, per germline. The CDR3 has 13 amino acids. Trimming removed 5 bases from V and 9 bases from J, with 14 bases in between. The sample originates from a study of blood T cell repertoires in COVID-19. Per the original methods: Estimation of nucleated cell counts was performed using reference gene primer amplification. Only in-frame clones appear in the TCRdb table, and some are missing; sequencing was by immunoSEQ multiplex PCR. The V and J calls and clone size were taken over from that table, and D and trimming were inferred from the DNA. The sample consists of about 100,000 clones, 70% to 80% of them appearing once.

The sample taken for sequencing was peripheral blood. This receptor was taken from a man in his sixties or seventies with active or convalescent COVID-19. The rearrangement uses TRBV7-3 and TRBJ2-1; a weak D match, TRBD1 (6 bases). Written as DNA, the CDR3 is TGTGCCAGCAGCCCCAACAGGGTTGGTGAGCAGTTCTTC. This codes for CASSPNRVGEQFF.